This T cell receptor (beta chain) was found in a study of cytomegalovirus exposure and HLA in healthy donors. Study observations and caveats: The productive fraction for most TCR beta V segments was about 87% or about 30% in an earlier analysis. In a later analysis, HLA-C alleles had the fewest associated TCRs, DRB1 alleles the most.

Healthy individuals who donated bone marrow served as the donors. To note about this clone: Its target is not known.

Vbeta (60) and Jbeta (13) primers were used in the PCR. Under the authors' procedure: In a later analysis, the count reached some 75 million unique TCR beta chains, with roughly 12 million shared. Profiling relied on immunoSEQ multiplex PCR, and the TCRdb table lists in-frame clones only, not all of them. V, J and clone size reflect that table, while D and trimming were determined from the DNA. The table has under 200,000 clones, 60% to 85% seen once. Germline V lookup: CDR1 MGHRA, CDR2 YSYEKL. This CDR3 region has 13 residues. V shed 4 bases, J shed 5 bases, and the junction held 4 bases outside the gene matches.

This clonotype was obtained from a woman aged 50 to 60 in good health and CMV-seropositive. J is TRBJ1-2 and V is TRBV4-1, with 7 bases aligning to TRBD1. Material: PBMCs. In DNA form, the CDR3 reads TGCGCCAGCAGCCTGGGACAGTCTTATGGCTACACCTTC. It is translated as CASSLGQSYGYTF.